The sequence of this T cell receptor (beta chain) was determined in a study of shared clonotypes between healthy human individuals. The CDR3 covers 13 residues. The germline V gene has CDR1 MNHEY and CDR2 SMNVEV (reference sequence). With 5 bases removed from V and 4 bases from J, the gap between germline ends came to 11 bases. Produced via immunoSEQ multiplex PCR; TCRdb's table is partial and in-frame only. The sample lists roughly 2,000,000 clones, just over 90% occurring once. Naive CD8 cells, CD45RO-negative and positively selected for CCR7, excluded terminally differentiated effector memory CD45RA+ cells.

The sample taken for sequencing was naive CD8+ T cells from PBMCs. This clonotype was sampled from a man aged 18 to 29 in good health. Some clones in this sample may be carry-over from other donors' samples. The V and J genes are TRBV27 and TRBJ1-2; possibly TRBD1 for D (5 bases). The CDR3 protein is CASSPTDTYGYTF. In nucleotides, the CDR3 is TGTGCCAGCAGTCCGACAGACACCTATGGCTACACCTTC.